These 20 T cell receptor beta chains were all obtained from the same sample, sequenced in a study of beta chain features in type 1 diabetes. Isolated RNA was reverse transcribed in full, so expressed TCRB transcripts were sequenced. Measured with immunoSEQ multiplex PCR; TCRdb has only the in-frame clones, and not every one. The data show 250,000 to 400,000 clones, 12% to 15% seen once. Sequences were obtained from central memory CD4+ T cells from blood. All receptors derive from a man aged 25-40 years in good health.

There are a few counts of this clone. J is TRBJ2-7 and V is TRBV7-7; TRBD1 might be the D (6 bases). Germline lookup yields CDR1 SSHAT and CDR2 FNYEAQ (reference sequence). The CDR3 sequence is 13 residues long. V dropped 5 bases and J dropped 2 bases, with 10 bases sitting between them. CDR3 protein: CASSRAGAYEQYV. DNA for the CDR3: TGTGCCAGCAGCCGGGCAGGGGCCTACGAGCAGTACGTC.

The rearrangement links TRBV13 to TRBJ2-7, with D possibly being TRBD2 (6 bases). Trimming removed 5 bases from V and 5 bases from J, with 19 bases in between. The CDR3 length is 15 residues. Germline CDR1 PRHDT, CDR2 FYEKMQ (reference sequence). The CDR3 loop reads CASSPRMGRGHEQYF. CDR3 DNA: TGTGCCAGCAGCCCTAGGATGGGGCGGGGACACGAGCAGTACTTC.

V and J are TRBV5-4 and TRBJ2-5, with no clear D. The V gene lost 4 bases and the J gene lost 3 bases, with 16 bases spanning the gap. The length of the CDR3 is 15 residues. From germline, CDR1 is SGHNT and CDR2 YYREEE (reference sequence). CDR3 sequence reads: CASSLELRSKETQYF. For the CDR3, the DNA is TGTGCCAGCAGCCTGGAGTTGCGAAGCAAAGAGACCCAGTACTTC.

This clone has only a few counts. The chain links TRBV6-5 to TRBJ1-1; a weak D match, TRBD1 (6 bases). The ends were cut back, 6 bases at V and 2 bases at J, with 13 bases in the middle. This CDR3 is 14 amino acids long. Germline CDR1 is MNHEY and CDR2 is SVGAGI. For the CDR3, the DNA is TGTGCCAGCAGCCCAGTAGGGGGTAACACTGAAGCTTTCTTT. Translating gives CASSPVGGNTEAFF.

This clone was recorded many times. The rearrangement links TRBV7-6 to TRBJ2-1; 16 bases are shared with TRBD2. The CDR3 is made up of 18 amino acids. CDR1 is SGHVS, CDR2 FNYEAQ, per germline. After removal of 5 bases from V and 4 bases from J, the junction contained 8 bases not matched to a gene. CDR3 in DNA: TGTGCCAGCAGCACGGGGACTAGCGGGGGGGCCCGTTACAATGAGCAGTTCTTC. Its translation is CASSTGTSGGARYNEQFF.

The chain couples TRBV12-5 to TRBJ2-7; D is undetermined. The V end lost 2 bases, the J end lost 4 bases, and 6 bases lay between the germline ends. From germline, CDR1 is LGHNT and CDR2 FRNRAP. This CDR3 comprises 12 residues. The CDR3 DNA follows: TGTGCTAGTGGTTTGATGTATTACGAGCAGTACTTC. It translates to CASGLMYYEQYF. Using reference TRBV12-5 and TRBJ2-7 for the parts outside the CDR3, the full variable domain is DARVTQTPRHKVTEMGQEVTMRCQPILGHNTVFWYRQTMMQGLELLAYFRNRAPLDDSGMPKDRFSAEMPDATLATLKIQPSEPRDSAVYFCASGLMYYEQYFGPGTRLTVT.

The V and J genes are TRBV4-2 and TRBJ2-1; no definite D call. This CDR3 has 16 amino acids. Per germline, CDR1 LGHNA and CDR2 YNFKEQ. Trimming cost V 0 bases and J 6 bases, with 15 bases left between them. The CDR3 DNA follows: TGTGCCAGCAGCCAAGACGCATCCTATCGTGGCAATGAGCAGTTCTTC. It translates to CASSQDASYRGNEQFF.

About this clone: One end of the junction does not line up with germline, which may come from a read error. This chain connects TRBV7-8 to TRBJ2-3, with D unclear. The CDR3 length is 14 residues. The germline V gene has CDR1 SGHVS and CDR2 FQNEAQ. In DNA form, the CDR3 reads TGTGCCAGCAGCTTAAGCCTGAGCCCAGATGCGCAGTATTTT. Amino acids: CASSLSLSPDAQYF.

V usage is TRBV7-8 and J usage is TRBJ2-1; 10 nucleotides align to TRBD2. Germline V gives CDR1 SGHVS, CDR2 FQNEAQ. Trimming at V came to 5 bases and at J to 7 bases, leaving 11 bases not matched to a gene. CDR3 length equals 16 residues. DNA of the CDR3: TGTGCCAGCAGCCTCTCTTCTAGCGGGAGAAGGAATGAGCAGTTCTTC. Protein product: CASSLSSSGRRNEQFF.

This clone was seen repeatedly, ten times or more. The chain uses TRBV5-4 and TRBJ2-7; unclear D gene. Germline CDR1 SGHNT, CDR2 YYREEE (reference sequence). The V end was cut by 4 bases, the J end by 0 bases, with 5 bases between. The CDR3 spans 12 residues. CDR3 loop: CASSRDSYEQYF. CDR3 in DNA: TGTGCCAGCAGCAGGGACTCCTACGAGCAGTACTTC.

This clone was counted a few times. The rearrangement links TRBV12-5 to TRBJ2-3, with D possibly matching TRBD1 (6 bases). The germline gives CDR1 LGHNT, CDR2 FRNRAP. The ends were cut back, 5 bases at V and 1 base at J, with 10 bases in the middle. This CDR3 region has 14 residues. For the CDR3, the DNA is TGTGCTAGTGGTCCCCGGACAGGCACAGATACGCAGTATTTT. It codes for CASGPRTGTDTQYF.

The gene calls are TRBV27 and TRBJ2-5; 9 nucleotides agree with TRBD1. The trim removed 0 bases at V and 5 bases at J, leaving 13 bases unmatched. Germline-derived CDR1 and CDR2 are MNHEY and SMNVEV (reference sequence). The CDR3 covers 18 residues. The CDR3 spells CASSLSTTGGIVFETQYF. The CDR3 DNA reads TGTGCCAGCAGTTTATCGACTACAGGGGGCATCGTATTTGAGACCCAGTACTTC.

This clone was seen many times. The chain has TRBV2 and TRBJ2-1; no clear D. This CDR3 has 15 amino acids. V gave up 7 bases and J gave up 5 bases, with 18 bases separating them. CDR1 is SNHLY and CDR2 is FYNNEI in the germline V gene. The CDR3 loop is CASTSGGSVNNEQFF. The DNA for the CDR3 is TGTGCCAGCACCTCGGGTGGATCCGTGAACAATGAGCAGTTCTTC.

The rearrangement uses TRBV11-3 and TRBJ2-2; no clear D gene. This CDR3 region has 12 residues. Germline CDR1 reads SGHNT; CDR2 reads YENEEA. The V end lost 5 bases, the J end lost 6 bases, and 7 bases lay between the germline ends. The CDR3 loop is CASSKLAGELFF. The CDR3 DNA is TGTGCCAGCAGCAAGCTGGCCGGGGAGCTGTTTTTT.

The rearrangement links TRBV21-1 to TRBJ1-5. TRBV21-1 is listed as a pseudogene. This CDR3 spans 14 amino acids. The CDR3 loop reads CASSKERDNQPQHF. The CDR3 DNA sequence: TGTGCCAGCAGCAAGGAAAGGGATAATCAGCCCCAGCATTTT.

Turning to this clone: Distinct nucleotide sequences in the sample also encode this CDR3. This chain connects TRBV5-1 to TRBJ2-3; 10 nucleotides align to TRBD1. The CDR3 runs to 19 residues. Unmatched junction bases numbered 16, after V lost 4 bases and J lost 2 bases. CDR1 and CDR2 (germline): SGHRS, YFSETQ. The CDR3 loop is CASSRDRGRDYSYTDTQYF. For the CDR3, the DNA is TGCGCCAGCAGCCGGGACAGGGGCAGGGACTACTCCTACACAGATACGCAGTATTTT.

This clone came up a few times. The rearrangement joins TRBV6-6 to TRBJ1-2, with a tentative D call TRBD1 (5 bases). CDR1 is MNHNY and CDR2 is SVGAGI in the germline V gene (reference sequence). V was trimmed by 6 bases and J by 7 bases, leaving 15 bases between them. The CDR3 extends over 13 amino acids. The DNA of the CDR3 is TGTGCCAGCAGCCAGGGTTTTGGCGCTGGCTACACCTTC. Translation gives CASSQGFGAGYTF.

This chain connects TRBV2 to TRBJ2-7; 7 positions match TRBD1. Trimming removed 2 bases from V and 3 bases from J; junction bases left unmatched: 7. Per the germline V gene, CDR1 is SNHLY and CDR2 is FYNNEI. The CDR3 covers 15 residues. The chain's CDR3 is CASSESPRDSYEQYV. The CDR3 nucleotides read TGTGCCAGCAGTGAAAGCCCCCGGGACAGCTACGAGCAGTACGTC.

V is TRBV4-2 and J is TRBJ2-7, with D maybe TRBD2 (6 bases). The CDR3 is made up of 14 amino acids. From germline, CDR1 is LGHNA and CDR2 YNFKEQ. V lost 4 bases to trimming and J lost 5 bases, with 15 bases between them. The CDR3 reads CASSLDVSSDEQYF. The CDR3 DNA sequence: TGTGCCAGCAGCCTTGATGTGTCTAGCGACGAGCAGTACTTC.

This rearrangement joins TRBV7-2 to TRBJ1-5; TRBD1 matches at 8 bases. V shed 7 bases and J 2 bases; nucleotides not matched to a gene: 7. Germline values: CDR1 SGHTA, CDR2 FQGNSA. The CDR3 spans 15 residues. CDR3 in DNA: TGTGCCAGCAAAGTGTCGACAGGGGGCAATCAGCCCCAGCATTTT. Protein sequence: CASKVSTGGNQPQHF.